These 5 T cell receptor beta chains were sequenced from one sample in a study of T cell responses to AZD1222 COVID-19 vaccine. Libraries were prepared by immunoSEQ multiplex PCR; TCRdb keeps only in-frame clonotypes and omits some of them. The sample includes some 120,000 clones, over 75% of them seen just once. The input for sequencing was peripheral blood, taken on day 0 of AZD1222 vaccination. Every receptor here comes from an adult in good health.

This clone was counted a single time. The chain recombines TRBV29-1 with TRBJ1-2; TRBD1 is a possible D gene (5 bases). Trimming cost V 1 base and J 4 bases, with 7 bases left between them. Germline loops: CDR1 SQVTM, CDR2 ANQGSEA. CDR3 length: 12 residues. For the CDR3, the DNA is TGCAGCGTTGAAGGGGGGACCTATGGCTACACCTTC. Its translation: CSVEGGTYGYTF. The full variable domain, with the rest looked up from reference TRBV29-1 and TRBJ1-2, is SAVISQKPSRDICQRGTSLTIQCQVDSQVTMMFWYRQQPGQSLTLIATANQGSEATYESGFVIDKFPISRPNLTFSTLTVSNMSPEDSSIYLCSVEGGTYGYTFGSGTRLTVV.

The chain combines TRBV19 with TRBJ1-2, with D hard to call. The CDR3 loop spans 13 amino acids. From germline, CDR1 is LNHDA and CDR2 SQIVND (reference sequence). V was cut by 7 bases and J by 0 bases, with 9 bases left in between. The CDR3 nucleotides read TGTGCCAGTAATGCCGGGGCTAACTATGGCTACACCTTC. It specifies CASNAGANYGYTF.

The rearrangement joins TRBV2 to TRBJ1-2, with D maybe TRBD1 (6 bases). The CDR3 runs to 14 residues. V was pared by 0 bases and J by 5 bases, with 10 bases between. Germline lookup yields CDR1 SNHLY and CDR2 FYNNEI. Written as DNA, the CDR3 is TGTGCCAGCAGTGAAGCGGGGGCTCGGTATGGCTACACCTTC. Residues: CASSEAGARYGYTF.

The gene calls are TRBV3-1 (or the pseudogene TRBV3-2) and TRBJ2-1; 7 bases are shared with TRBD1. The CDR3 covers 15 residues. V trimming: 2 bases; J trimming: 2 bases; junction bases outside the gene matches: 3. Per germline, CDR1 LGHDT and CDR2 YNNKEL (reference sequence). DNA for the CDR3: TGTGCCAGCAGCCAAATTAGGGGGCCCTACAATGAGCAGTTCTTC. It codes for CASSQIRGPYNEQFF.

This sequence joins TRBV3-1 (or the pseudogene TRBV3-2) and TRBJ2-3; 8 bases match TRBD2. J lost 3 bases, V lost 1 base, and 6 bases had no gene match. Looked up from germline, CDR1 is LGHDT and CDR2 is YNNKEL (reference sequence). CDR3 length equals 16 residues. CDR3 residues: CASSQGFRGGTDTQYF. As DNA, the CDR3 is TGTGCCAGCAGCCAAGGTTTCCGGGGGGGAACAGATACGCAGTATTTT.